Shown below are 24 T cell receptor beta chains from a single sample sequenced in a study of blood T cell repertoires in COVID-19. Measured with immunoSEQ multiplex PCR; TCRdb has only the in-frame clones, and not every one. The sample has about 140,000 clones; roughly 90% are singletons. The sequencing input was peripheral blood. Receptors were obtained from a man aged 65-85 years with acute or convalescent COVID-19.

This clone was observed a single time. V usage is TRBV19 and J usage is TRBJ2-3; TRBD1 aligns across 8 bases. V lost 6 bases and J lost 0; bases outside the gene matches: 2. From germline, CDR1 is LNHDA and CDR2 SQIVND (reference sequence). There are 14 residues in the CDR3. The CDR3 sequence: CASRRTGSTDTQYF. Written as DNA, the CDR3 is TGTGCCAGTAGGCGGACAGGGAGCACAGATACGCAGTATTTT.

Remarks on this clone: Different DNA sequences within this sample yield the same CDR3. The V gene is TRBV14, the J gene TRBJ2-6; 8 bases align to TRBD1. J gave up 4 bases and V 4 bases, and 6 bases lay outside the gene matches. Germline CDR1 is SGHDN and CDR2 is FVKESK. This CDR3 region has 16 residues. This CDR3 is CASSPWTGTGANVLTF. CDR3 in DNA: TGTGCCAGCAGCCCATGGACAGGGACCGGGGCCAACGTCCTGACTTTC.

The chain joins TRBV27 to TRBJ1-4; D uncertain. CDR1 is MNHEY, CDR2 SMNVEV, per germline (reference sequence). V gave up 3 bases and J gave up 1 base, with 9 bases separating them. The CDR3 has 15 residues. The CDR3 nucleotides read TGTGCCAGCAGTTTCGAGGGAGGAACTAATGAAAAACTGTTTTTT. Protein sequence: CASSFEGGTNEKLFF. Variable domain in full (rest from reference TRBV27 and TRBJ1-4): EAQVTQNPRYLITVTGKKLTVTCSQNMNHEYMSWYRQDPGLGLRQIYYSMNVEVTDKGDVPEGYKVSRKEKRNFPLILESPSPNQTSLYFCASSFEGGTNEKLFFGSGTQLSVL.

The rearrangement uses TRBV11-3 and TRBJ2-7, with D possibly TRBD2 on 6 matching bases. The CDR3 is made up of 14 amino acids. From germline, CDR1 is SGHNT and CDR2 YENEEA. V shed 5 bases and J shed 2 bases, with 13 bases lying between them. The CDR3 here is CASSAAGSTYEQYF. CDR3 coding DNA: TGTGCCAGCAGCGCCGCCGGGAGTACCTACGAGCAGTACTTC.

This chain joins TRBV19 and TRBJ2-7; TRBD2 agrees at 11 bases. J was trimmed by 2 bases and V by 3 bases; bases with no gene match: 3. The CDR3 length is 15 residues. The V gene's germline CDR1 is LNHDA and CDR2 SQIVND (reference sequence). CDR3 region: CASSILAGGTYEQYF. The CDR3 nucleotides read TGTGCCAGTAGTATTCTAGCGGGAGGTACCTACGAGCAGTACTTC.

The chain employs TRBV6-5 and TRBJ2-1; 9 bases map to TRBD2. Germline loops: CDR1 MNHEY, CDR2 SVGAGI. CDR3 length equals 14 residues. J lost 8 bases, V lost 6 bases, and 8 bases had no gene match. Written as DNA, the CDR3 is TGTGCCAGCAGAGAGGGACTAGCCGCCTATGAGCAGTTCTTC. It translates to CASREGLAAYEQFF.

This chain connects TRBV5-1 to TRBJ2-1; 10 nucleotides agree with TRBD1. In germline, CDR1 is SGHRS, CDR2 YFSETQ. V lost 4 bases and J lost 3; bases outside the gene matches: 7. This CDR3 is built from 16 residues. The CDR3 nucleotides are TGCGCCAGCAGCCTAACGACAGGGGGCTTCTACAATGAGCAGTTCTTC. It is translated as CASSLTTGGFYNEQFF.

The V gene is TRBV27, the J gene TRBJ2-1; D is unresolved. Deletions cut 5 bases from V and 8 bases from J, with 16 bases between. The CDR3 totals 14 residues. Germline V lookup: CDR1 MNHEY, CDR2 SMNVEV (reference sequence). In nucleotides, the CDR3 is TGTGCCAGCAGTCCGACCCGGGTCAGCGATGAGCAGTTCTTC. It translates to CASSPTRVSDEQFF.

This sequence joins TRBV4-1 and TRBJ2-3; TRBD2 agrees at 13 bases. With 0 bases clipped from V and 0 bases from J, the junction kept 6 bases outside the gene matches. The CDR3 loop spans 19 amino acids. CDR1 MGHRA and CDR2 YSYEKL come from the germline V gene. Here the CDR3 DNA reads TGCGCCAGCAGCCAAGACGGACTAGCGGGGGCCCTCAGCACAGATACGCAGTATTTT. As protein: CASSQDGLAGALSTDTQYF.

V gene TRBV5-1 combines with J gene TRBJ2-3; TRBD2 matches at 7 bases. Germline CDR1 is SGHRS and CDR2 is YFSETQ. The CDR3 spans 14 residues. V shed 4 bases, J shed 4 bases, and the junction held 6 bases outside the gene matches. CDR3 bases: TGCGCCAGCAGCGGCGGGGGAACAGCAGATACGCAGTATTTT. Protein: CASSGGGTADTQYF.

V usage is TRBV28 and J usage is TRBJ1-5; tentatively, D is TRBD1 (6 bases). The CDR3 extends over 15 amino acids. Germline V gene lookup returns CDR1 MDHEN and CDR2 SYDVKM. V lost 4 bases and J 3 bases, leaving 13 bases between the germline ends. CDR3 in DNA: TGTGCCAGCAGTTCCCCGGCAGGGGTCAATCAGCCCCAGCATTTT. Amino acid sequence: CASSSPAGVNQPQHF.

This chain connects TRBV24-1 to TRBJ2-2, with 8 bases lining up with TRBD2. CDR1 and CDR2 (germline): KGHDR, SFDVKD. V lost 4 bases to trimming and J lost 7 bases; unmatched junction nucleotides: 4. The CDR3 length is 14 residues. The CDR3 is CATSDDLAGGELFF. CDR3 nucleotides: TGTGCCACCAGTGACGACCTAGCGGGCGGGGAGCTGTTTTTT.

This chain joins TRBV4-1 and TRBJ2-1; D gene ambiguous. The CDR3 runs 15 residues. With 1 base removed from V and 5 bases from J, the gap between germline ends came to 12 bases. Per germline, CDR1 MGHRA and CDR2 YSYEKL. The DNA for the CDR3 is TGCGCCAGCAGCCAAGTACGCAGAAACCACAATGAGCAGTTCTTC. This sequence encodes CASSQVRRNHNEQFF.

In this sample, this clone turned up a few times. The chain uses TRBV19 and TRBJ1-6; unclear D gene. Trimming stripped 9 bases from V and 4 bases from J, with 13 bases between. Germline assignment: CDR1 LNHDA and CDR2 SQIVND (reference sequence). The CDR3 runs 14 residues. CDR3 sequence: CASKLEGYNSPLHF. The CDR3 DNA is TGTGCCAGCAAGTTAGAGGGATATAATTCACCCCTCCACTTT.

The chain uses TRBV18 and TRBJ2-1; 13 bases are shared with TRBD2. V shed 1 base, J shed 4 bases, and the junction held 1 base outside the gene matches. This CDR3 has 16 amino acids. Per germline, CDR1 KGHSH and CDR2 LQKENI. CDR3 sequence: CASSPLLAGGYNEQFF. The CDR3 region has the DNA TGTGCCAGCTCACCACTACTAGCGGGGGGGTACAATGAGCAGTTCTTC.

The chain has TRBV7-8 and TRBJ1-6; D is undetermined. The CDR3 contains 16 residues. V was shortened by 5 bases and J by 0 bases, with 11 bases between the two germline ends. CDR1 SGHVS and CDR2 FQNEAQ come from the germline V gene. The CDR3 reads CASSPRSDSYNSPLHF. CDR3 coding DNA: TGTGCCAGCAGCCCTCGCTCAGACTCCTATAATTCACCCCTCCACTTT.

The rearrangement uses TRBV2 and TRBJ2-7; 8 positions match TRBD1. Germline loops: CDR1 SNHLY, CDR2 FYNNEI. The CDR3 runs to 12 residues. The trim removed 3 bases at V and 13 bases at J, leaving 8 bases unmatched. The CDR3: CASSDRGQVLYF. For the CDR3, the DNA is TGTGCCAGCAGTGACAGGGGACAGGTCCTTTACTTC.

This chain uses TRBV10-3 with TRBJ1-3; D unresolved. The ends were cut back, 6 bases at V and 0 bases at J, with 12 bases in the middle. The CDR3 sequence is 15 residues long. Per the germline V gene, CDR1 is ENHRY and CDR2 is SYGVKD. CDR3: CAISQSVPSGNTIYF. The DNA of the CDR3 is TGTGCCATCAGCCAATCGGTGCCCTCTGGAAACACCATATATTTT.

The genes are TRBV19 and TRBJ2-7, with D perhaps matching TRBD1 (5 bases). V lost 1 base and J lost 6, with 13 bases in between. The CDR3 is 14 residues long. CDR1 and CDR2 from the germline V gene are LNHDA and SQIVND (reference sequence). The CDR3 DNA sequence: TGTGCCAGTAGTATAGGGACACCTACTGGCGAGCAGTACTTC. Translating gives CASSIGTPTGEQYF.

V gene TRBV4-1 combines with J gene TRBJ2-3; 9 bases are a match to TRBD2. The CDR3 length is 15 residues. V was clipped by 1 base and J by 4 bases; unmatched bases: 3. CDR1 is MGHRA and CDR2 is YSYEKL in the germline V gene. CDR3 amino acids: CASSQASGGSDTQYF. The CDR3 coding sequence is TGCGCCAGCAGCCAAGCGAGCGGGGGGTCAGATACGCAGTATTTT.

The chain combines TRBV5-1 with TRBJ2-5, with 14 bases that match TRBD2. Germline values: CDR1 SGHRS, CDR2 YFSETQ. This CDR3 comprises 16 residues. With 4 bases clipped from V and 8 bases from J, the junction kept 10 bases outside the gene matches. The chain's CDR3 is CASSKTLGLAGGTQYF. CDR3 nucleotides: TGCGCCAGCAGCAAGACCCTAGGACTAGCGGGAGGTACCCAGTACTTC.

This rearrangement joins TRBV11-2 to TRBJ1-1, with 7 bases aligning to TRBD1. The CDR3 covers 17 residues. Trimming took 4 bases from V and 0 from J; bases not matched to a gene: 11. CDR1 is SGHAT, CDR2 FQNNGV, per germline. DNA for the CDR3: TGTGCCAGCAGCTCTCCATCCATGGGACAGATGAACACTGAAGCTTTCTTT. It encodes CASSSPSMGQMNTEAFF.

V and J are TRBV19 and TRBJ1-5, with 7 bases fitting TRBD1. V was clipped by 3 bases and J by 6 bases; unmatched bases: 5. The CDR3 is made up of 14 amino acids. The V gene's germline CDR1 is LNHDA and CDR2 SQIVND (reference sequence). The CDR3 spells CASSIRQGSQPQHF. The DNA for the CDR3 is TGTGCCAGTAGTATCCGACAGGGCAGTCAGCCCCAGCATTTT.

The chain uses TRBV11-2 and TRBJ2-7, with D possibly matching TRBD2 (5 bases). The V and J ends lost 1 base and 0 bases respectively, with 19 bases between them. This CDR3 has 18 residues. Germline CDR1 SGHAT, CDR2 FQNNGV. The CDR3 here is CASSLAPLAGPNSYEQYF. CDR3 sequence (DNA): TGTGCCAGCAGCTTAGCCCCTCTGGCGGGCCCGAACTCCTACGAGCAGTACTTC.